The present TCR beta chain was sequenced within a study of cytomegalovirus exposure and HLA in healthy donors. Findings and limits, study-wide: The authors judged a highly shared variant cluster likely a sequencing artifact. TRBV6-2, TRBV6-3 and some other V segments were excluded as indistinguishable. Links to common viral pathogens appeared, in a later analysis, for several of the most significant clusters. A later analysis found that most CMV-associated TCR beta chains appeared HLA-restricted.

Both 60 Vbeta primers and 13 Jbeta primers went into the PCR. Profiling relied on immunoSEQ multiplex PCR, and the TCRdb table lists in-frame clones only, not all of them. The sample holds 150,000 to 200,000 clones, 81% seen once. Concerning this clone itself: Its target is unknown.

V was clipped by 4 bases and J by 0 bases; unmatched bases: 4. Germline-derived CDR1 and CDR2 are SEHNR and FQNEAQ (reference sequence). CDR3 length: 15 amino acids. The chain joins TRBV7-9 to TRBJ2-3, with 7 bases aligning to TRBD1. The source is a man between 18 and 29 years old in good health and CMV-seronegative. The specimen sequenced was PBMCs. The CDR3 is CASSSTGQSTDTQYF. CDR3 nucleotide sequence: TGTGCCAGCAGCTCAACGGGACAGAGCACAGATACGCAGTATTTT.